Each of the 27 T cell receptor beta chains below was sequenced from the same sample in a study of vaccination and CD4 T cells after COVID-19 (dated 2022 in TCRdb). The treatment or condition label corresponds to: approximately nine-day PBMC culture with coronavirus spike peptide pools or control peptides (ViraFEST assay). Library prep was done by PCR. The data were produced on an Illumina iSeq 100. DNA from cultured CD4+ T cells underwent TCR sequencing with the Oncomine TCR Beta short-read assay at the Johns Hopkins FTIC core. The raw public data were reprocessed by TCRdb itself: fastp quality trimming at Q25, MiXCR clonotype calling, in-frame beta chains only. Entries are consolidated by CDR3 protein sequence, retaining the most common genes and DNA. The sample contains 20,000 or so distinct CDR3 sequences, 51% of them found a single time. The ten largest make up roughly a tenth of the sample. For these TCRs, the target antigens are not known.

The specimen was CD4+ T cells from blood, cultured in vitro, collected before SARS-CoV-2 vaccination. These receptors were taken from a human donor who had recovered from COVID-19.

The genes are TRBV4-1 and TRBJ2-1; D may match TRBD1 or TRBD2 (7 bases each). V was clipped by 5 bases and J by 0 bases, with 17 bases between them. The CDR3 loop spans 17 amino acids. Germline CDR1 is MGHRA and CDR2 is YSYEKL. Written as DNA, the CDR3 is TGCGCCAGCAGCTCCGCCGGGGGGACAGCCTCCTACAATGAGCAGTTCTTC. This gives the protein CASSSAGGTASYNEQFF.

V is TRBV20-1 and J is TRBJ2-4; TRBD1 agrees at 9 bases. Germline V gene sequence: CDR1 DFQATT, CDR2 SNEGSKA (reference sequence). This CDR3 is built from 14 residues. Unmatched junction bases numbered 2, after V lost 5 bases and J lost 0 bases. Here the CDR3 reads CSAGQGLAKNIQYF. The CDR3 DNA is TGCAGTGCTGGACAGGGGCTAGCCAAAAACATTCAGTACTTC.

The chain employs TRBV11-1 and TRBJ2-5; unclear D gene. In germline, CDR1 is SGHAT, CDR2 FQDESV (reference sequence). CDR3 size: 11 residues. Trimming pared 5 bases from V and 4 bases from J, leaving 5 bases between. CDR3: CASSPGETQYF. In DNA, the CDR3 is TGTGCCAGCAGCCCAGGAGAGACCCAGTACTTC.

Only a few counts were recorded for this clonotype. The rearrangement links TRBV24-1 to TRBJ2-2, with TRBD1 identical over 7 bases. The CDR3 consists of 12 residues. CDR1 and CDR2 (germline): KGHDR, SFDVKD. The V and J ends lost 10 bases and 4 bases, in that order; junction bases with no gene match: 2. Written as DNA, the CDR3 is TGTGCCACGGGACAGACCACCGGGGAGCTGTTTTTT. It translates to CATGQTTGELFF.

The chain joins TRBV20-1 to TRBJ1-1, with D perhaps matching TRBD1 (6 bases). V lost 3 bases and J 5 bases, leaving 13 bases between the germline ends. This CDR3 region has 13 residues. Germline CDR1 is DFQATT and CDR2 is SNEGSKA (reference sequence). The CDR3 loop reads CSASPGARTEAFF. The DNA for the CDR3 is TGCAGTGCTAGTCCGGGGGCGCGTACTGAAGCTTTCTTT.

In this sample, this clonotype turned up a few times. The rearrangement links TRBV2 to TRBJ1-5; possibly TRBD1 for D (6 bases). The CDR3 runs 13 residues. Germline lookup yields CDR1 SNHLY and CDR2 FYNNEI. V lost 6 bases to trimming and J lost 6 bases, with 12 bases between them. CDR3 bases: TGTGCCAGCAGCCAGGGAGGGGGTCAGCCCCAGCATTTT. It yields the protein CASSQGGGQPQHF.

This clonotype has just a few counts. CDR3 DNA sequence: TGCAGTGCTAGGACTGAGACAGTAGCATATAGCAATCAGCCCCAGCATTTT. Translating it yields CSARTETVAYSNQPQHF. The chain employs TRBV20-1 and TRBJ1-5, with a possible D match to TRBD1 (5 bases). The CDR3 totals 17 residues. V lost 3 bases and J 0 bases, leaving 18 bases between the germline ends. Germline CDR1 is DFQATT and CDR2 is SNEGSKA (reference sequence).

V and J are TRBV6-1 and TRBJ2-3; the D gene is possibly TRBD1 (6 bases). Germline CDR1 MNHNS, CDR2 SASEGT. This CDR3 is 16 amino acids long. Trimming pared 1 base from V and 3 bases from J, leaving 14 bases between. CDR3 sequence: CASSEGVAQGTDTQYF. CDR3 nucleotide sequence: TGTGCCAGCAGTGAAGGGGTAGCCCAGGGGACAGATACGCAGTATTTT.

The chain employs TRBV5-1 and TRBJ2-7; D is perhaps TRBD1 or TRBD2 (6 bases each). CDR3 length: 15 amino acids. Germline values: CDR1 SGHRS, CDR2 YFSETQ. V was shortened by 4 bases and J by 6 bases, with 20 bases between the two germline ends. The CDR3 DNA reads as TGCGCCAGCAGCGGAGGGGGACTCCAGGCCTCCGAGCAGTACTTC. This translates into CASSGGGLQASEQYF. Full variable domain (missing parts from reference TRBV5-1 and TRBJ2-7): KAGVTQTPRYLIKTRGQQVTLSCSPISGHRSVSWYQQTPGQGLQFLFEYFSETQRNKGNFPGRFSGRQFSNSRSEMNVSTLELGDSALYLCASSGGGLQASEQYFGPGTRLTVT.

This clonotype was observed a handful of times. Here the CDR3 DNA reads TGCGCCAGCAGCTTGGATGGAGAGACCCAGTACTTC. Translating gives CASSLDGETQYF. The rearrangement uses TRBV5-1 and TRBJ2-5, with no clear D. There are 12 residues in the CDR3. From germline, CDR1 is SGHRS and CDR2 YFSETQ. V was trimmed by 0 bases and J by 4 bases, leaving 4 bases between them.

This clonotype was detected only a few times. This sequence joins TRBV24-1 and TRBJ2-5; 7 bases fit TRBD2. The CDR3 is made up of 14 amino acids. Germline loops: CDR1 KGHDR, CDR2 SFDVKD. V lost 3 bases and J lost 5; bases outside the gene matches: 5. The CDR3 loop reads CATSDPGLGETQYF. The CDR3 DNA follows: TGTGCCACCAGTGATCCCGGACTAGGGGAGACCCAGTACTTC.

The CDR3 DNA follows: TGTGCCAGCAGGTACAGTACCAACACTGAAGCTTTCTTT. Protein product: CASRYSTNTEAFF. The V and J genes are TRBV6-5 and TRBJ1-1; D gene uncertain. CDR3 size: 13 residues. Germline CDR1 MNHEY, CDR2 SVGAGI. Trimming cost V 6 bases and J 2 bases, with 10 bases left between them.

V usage is TRBV10-2 and J usage is TRBJ1-3; possibly TRBD1 for D (6 bases). The CDR3 is made up of 12 amino acids. V lost 6 bases to trimming and J lost 8 bases, with 11 bases between them. Germline V gene lookup returns CDR1 WSHSY and CDR2 SAAADI. The CDR3 sequence is CASRQGLDTIYF. CDR3 sequence (DNA): TGCGCCAGCAGACAGGGATTGGACACCATATATTTT.

This clonotype appeared a few times. This chain joins TRBV11-1 and TRBJ2-4, with D perhaps matching TRBD1 (6 bases). Trimming took off 5 bases at V and 8 bases at J, with 19 bases between the two ends. Germline lookup yields CDR1 SGHAT and CDR2 FQDESV (reference sequence). This CDR3 region has 15 residues. The CDR3 region has the DNA TGTGCCAGCAGCGCAGGGGTACAGGACATCGACATTCAGTACTTC. Its translation is CASSAGVQDIDIQYF.

This chain links TRBV11-1 with TRBJ2-3; D not certain. Looked up from germline, CDR1 is SGHAT and CDR2 is FQDESV (reference sequence). The CDR3 runs to 17 residues. With 2 bases removed from V and 0 bases from J, the gap between germline ends came to 15 bases. The CDR3 protein is CASSLRQATVSTDTQYF. CDR3 sequence (DNA): TGTGCCAGCAGCTTACGTCAGGCCACAGTAAGCACAGATACGCAGTATTTT.

V gene TRBV2 combines with J gene TRBJ2-3; no definite D call. The germline gives CDR1 SNHLY, CDR2 FYNNEI. This CDR3 spans 11 amino acids. Trimming left V 11 bases short and J 0 bases short, with 6 bases between. The CDR3, as DNA: TGTGCCGGCTCTAGCACAGATACGCAGTATTTT. Its protein product is CAGSSTDTQYF. The full variable domain, its missing parts supplied by reference TRBV2 and TRBJ2-3, is EPEVTQTPSHQVTQMGQEVILRCVPISNHLYFYWYRQILGQKVEFLVSFYNNEISEKSEIFDDQFSVERPDGSNFTLKIRSTKLEDSAMYFCAGSSTDTQYFGPGTRLTVL.

The chain is built from TRBV20-1 and TRBJ2-3, with 10 bases fitting TRBD2. Trimming removed 6 bases from V and 6 bases from J; junction bases left unmatched: 9. This CDR3 spans 14 amino acids. Germline V gene data show CDR1 as DFQATT and CDR2 as SNEGSKA (reference sequence). CDR3 bases: TGCAGTGCGCCTAGCGGGAGCGGGACGGATACGCAGTATTTT. It translates to CSAPSGSGTDTQYF.

This rearrangement joins TRBV24-1 to TRBJ2-3; unclear D gene. CDR1 is KGHDR and CDR2 is SFDVKD in the germline V gene. The CDR3 runs to 15 residues. Trimming left V 3 bases short and J 4 bases short, with 13 bases between. DNA for the CDR3: TGTGCCACCAGTGATACGCTCCCAGACGCAGATACGCAGTATTTT. Translation gives CATSDTLPDADTQYF.

The chain carries TRBV6-1 and TRBJ2-1, with TRBD1 matching over 9 bases. V was pared by 6 bases and J by 8 bases, with 5 bases of the junction left unmatched. Germline V gene lookup returns CDR1 MNHNS and CDR2 SASEGT. There are 13 residues in the CDR3. CDR3 DNA sequence: TGTGCCAGCAGGATCACAGGGGGCGATGAGCAGTTCTTC. Amino acid sequence: CASRITGGDEQFF.

The chain has TRBV12-3 or TRBV12-4 and TRBJ2-7, with D unclear. Deletions cut 2 bases from V and 4 bases from J, with 6 bases between. The CDR3 spans 12 residues. CDR3 DNA sequence: TGTGCCAGCAGTTTAAGTCTTTACGAGCAGTACTTC. Protein product: CASSLSLYEQYF.

The rearrangement uses TRBV20-1 and TRBJ2-7; 8 nucleotides match TRBD1. The CDR3 contains 13 residues. V was clipped by 7 bases and J by 3 bases; unmatched bases: 8. Per germline, CDR1 DFQATT and CDR2 SNEGSKA (reference sequence). Written as DNA, the CDR3 is TGCAGTGGGCCGACAGGGGTTGGCTACGAGCAGTACTTC. As protein: CSGPTGVGYEQYF.

This chain connects TRBV24-1 to TRBJ2-5; the match to TRBD1 covers 9 bases. CDR1 is KGHDR and CDR2 is SFDVKD in the germline V gene. This CDR3 comprises 16 residues. V shed 3 bases, J shed 0 bases, and the junction held 4 bases outside the gene matches. The CDR3 here is CATSDAGTGNQETQYF. The CDR3 nucleotides are TGTGCCACCAGTGATGCCGGGACAGGGAACCAAGAGACCCAGTACTTC.

This chain uses TRBV20-1 with TRBJ1-6; D may be TRBD1 (5 bases). The CDR3 is 13 amino acids. Germline V lookup: CDR1 DFQATT, CDR2 SNEGSKA (reference sequence). V was shortened by 4 bases and J by 9 bases, with 13 bases between the two germline ends. The CDR3 DNA reads as TGCAGTGCTAATACGCGGGGGGGTTCACCCCTCCACTTT. Residues: CSANTRGGSPLHF.

The rearrangement links TRBV2 to TRBJ2-7; 9 bases align to TRBD2. The trim removed 7 bases at V and 9 bases at J, leaving 10 bases unmatched. The CDR3 spans 13 residues. The V gene's germline CDR1 is SNHLY and CDR2 FYNNEI. This CDR3 reads CASKLAGGHVQYF. CDR3 nucleotides: TGTGCCAGCAAGCTGGCGGGAGGGCATGTGCAGTACTTC.

This rearrangement joins TRBV12-3 or TRBV12-4 to TRBJ1-1, with D uncertain. V lost 2 bases, J lost 5 bases, and 12 bases lay in between. The CDR3 consists of 14 residues. CDR3 sequence reads: CASSLTGLGTEAFF. Written as DNA, the CDR3 is TGTGCCAGCAGTTTAACGGGATTGGGTACTGAAGCTTTCTTT.

This clonotype was counted once. The chain is built from TRBV30 and TRBJ2-3; no clear D. This CDR3 has 13 amino acids. Germline CDR1 GTSNPN, CDR2 SVGIG (reference sequence). Between the trimmed V and J ends, which lost 0 bases and 7 bases, there was a span of 11 bases. The DNA of the CDR3 is TGTGCCTGGAGTGTACCACCTCTTCATACGCAGTATTTT. This codes for CAWSVPPLHTQYF.

This sequence joins TRBV28 and TRBJ2-3; D is perhaps TRBD1 or TRBD2 (5 bases each). There are 17 residues in the CDR3. Germline V gene sequence: CDR1 MDHEN, CDR2 SYDVKM. Deletions cut 5 bases from V and 0 bases from J, with 18 bases between. The CDR3 sequence: CASSPTSGRISTDTQYF. Written as DNA, the CDR3 is TGTGCCAGCAGTCCCACCTCGGGACGGATTAGCACAGATACGCAGTATTTT.